What follows describes a single TCR beta chain. Its antigen is unknown. The junction shows a germline mismatch at one end, possibly a read error. A second PCR of roughly 6 to 12 cycles used a sample-barcoded 5' primer and a J-beta primer mix. Using its own MiXCR run on the 5' RACE reads, TCRdb lists one record per CDR3 protein. The table lists 800,000 or so distinct CDR3 sequences, 25% of them singletons. Germline values: CDR1 LGHNA, CDR2 YSLEER. The CDR3 is 14 residues long. This sample was included in a study of blood T cells in healthy people across ages. Points from the study as a whole: Greater diversity and more naive CD4+ cells were seen in long-lived donors than in aged donors.

This same sample was also part of a study on T cells of mothers and their children. Turning to that study: Sample barcodes and 2-4 random nucleotides came from the second PCR's M1S primer.

The source of this sequence is a boy between 5 and 17 years old in good health. V usage is TRBV4-3 and J usage is TRBJ2-1, with D possibly being TRBD2 (5 bases). The DNA matches TRBJ2-7 better at its end, which makes the J call doubtful. Sequencing was carried out using blood. The CDR3 nucleotides read TGCGCCAGCCGCCAAGATGGGAGTCACTACGAGCAGTACTTC. This gives the protein CASRQDGSHYEQYF.